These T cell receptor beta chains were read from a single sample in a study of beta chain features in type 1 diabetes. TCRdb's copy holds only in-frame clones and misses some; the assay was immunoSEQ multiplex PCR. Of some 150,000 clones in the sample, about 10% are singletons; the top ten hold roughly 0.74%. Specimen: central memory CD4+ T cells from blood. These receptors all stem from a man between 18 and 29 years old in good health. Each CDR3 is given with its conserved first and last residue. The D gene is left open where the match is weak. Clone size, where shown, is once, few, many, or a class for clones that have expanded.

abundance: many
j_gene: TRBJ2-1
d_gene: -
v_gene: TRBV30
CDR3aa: CAWSRYYNEQFF
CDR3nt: TGTGCCTGGAGCCGCTACTACAATGAGCAGTTCTTC

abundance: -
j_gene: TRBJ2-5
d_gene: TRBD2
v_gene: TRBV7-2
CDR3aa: CASSLGLAKGTQYF
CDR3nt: TGTGCCAGCAGCCTAGGACTAGCTAAAGGGACCCAGTACTTC

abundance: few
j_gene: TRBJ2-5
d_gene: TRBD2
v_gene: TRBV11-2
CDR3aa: CASSLDRTSGGLGFRETQYF
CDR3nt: TGTGCCAGCAGCTTAGATAGGACTAGCGGGGGGCTCGGCTTCCGGGAGACCCAGTACTTC

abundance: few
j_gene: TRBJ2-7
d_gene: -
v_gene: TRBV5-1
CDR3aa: CASSYPGQGGSYEQYF
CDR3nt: TGCGCCAGCAGCTACCCCGGGCAGGGCGGCTCCTACGAGCAGTACTTC

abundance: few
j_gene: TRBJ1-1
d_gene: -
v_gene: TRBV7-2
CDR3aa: CASGGGTEAFF
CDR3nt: TGTGCCAGTGGGGGGGGGACAGAAGCTTTCTTT

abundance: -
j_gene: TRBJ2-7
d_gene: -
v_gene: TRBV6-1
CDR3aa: CATWDTAGEQYF
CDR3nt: TGTGCCACCTGGGACACCGCGGGCGAGCAGTACTTC

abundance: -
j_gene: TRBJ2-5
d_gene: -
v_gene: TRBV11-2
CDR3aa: CASSLPPNQETQYF
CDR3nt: TGTGCCAGCAGCTTACCACCTAACCAAGAGACCCAGTACTTC

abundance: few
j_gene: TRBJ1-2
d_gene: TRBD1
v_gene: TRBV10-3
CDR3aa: CAISGQGEGGGYTF
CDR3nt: TGTGCCATCAGCGGACAGGGCGAAGGAGGCGGCTACACCTTC

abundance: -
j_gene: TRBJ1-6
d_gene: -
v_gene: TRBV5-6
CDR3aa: CASSTGLSSYNSPLHF
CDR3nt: TGTGCCAGCAGCACGGGTCTTAGCTCCTATAATTCACCCCTCCACTTT

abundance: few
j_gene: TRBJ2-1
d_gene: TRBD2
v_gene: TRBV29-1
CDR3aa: CSVEAGGTSGDYNEQFF
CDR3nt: TGCAGCGTTGAAGCAGGTGGGACTAGCGGGGACTACAATGAGCAGTTCTTC

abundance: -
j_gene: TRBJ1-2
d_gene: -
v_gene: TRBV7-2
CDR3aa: CASSFEQGYGYTF
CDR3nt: TGTGCCAGCAGCTTTGAACAGGGCTATGGCTACACCTTC

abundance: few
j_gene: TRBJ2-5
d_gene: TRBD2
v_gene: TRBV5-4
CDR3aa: CASSLALAGQETQYF
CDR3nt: TGTGCCAGCAGCTTGGCGCTAGCGGGGCAAGAGACCCAGTACTTC

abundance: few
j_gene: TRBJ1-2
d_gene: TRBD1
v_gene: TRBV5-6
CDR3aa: CASSPRTGASYGYTF
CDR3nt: TGTGCCAGCAGCCCGAGGACAGGGGCCTCGTATGGCTACACCTTC